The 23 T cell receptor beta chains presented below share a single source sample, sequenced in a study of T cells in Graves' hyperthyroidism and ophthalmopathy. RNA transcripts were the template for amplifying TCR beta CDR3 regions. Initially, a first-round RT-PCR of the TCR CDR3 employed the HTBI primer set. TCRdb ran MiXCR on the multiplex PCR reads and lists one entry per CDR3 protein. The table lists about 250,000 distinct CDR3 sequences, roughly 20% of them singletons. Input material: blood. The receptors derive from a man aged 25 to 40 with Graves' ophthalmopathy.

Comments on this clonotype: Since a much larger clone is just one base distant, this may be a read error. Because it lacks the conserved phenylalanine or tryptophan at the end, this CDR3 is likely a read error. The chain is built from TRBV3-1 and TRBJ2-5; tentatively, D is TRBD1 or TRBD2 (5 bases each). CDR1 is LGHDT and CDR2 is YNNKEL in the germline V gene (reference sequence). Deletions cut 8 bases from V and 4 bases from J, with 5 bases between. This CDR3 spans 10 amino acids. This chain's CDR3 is CASGGETQYS. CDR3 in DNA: TGTGCCAGCGGGGGAGAGACCCAGTACTCC.

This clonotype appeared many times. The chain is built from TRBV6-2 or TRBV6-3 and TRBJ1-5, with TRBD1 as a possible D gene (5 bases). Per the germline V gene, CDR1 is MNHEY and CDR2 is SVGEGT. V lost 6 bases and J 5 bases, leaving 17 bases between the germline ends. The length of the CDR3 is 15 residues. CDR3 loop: CASRAERGEYQPQHF. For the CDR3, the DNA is TGTGCCAGCAGGGCCGAAAGGGGAGAATATCAGCCCCAGCATTTT.

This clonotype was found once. The CDR3 DNA sequence: TGTGCCACCAGTCCGGGAGCGAACACCGGGGAGCTGTTTTTT. Translating gives CATSPGANTGELFF. The chain employs TRBV24-1 and TRBJ2-2, with D possibly TRBD2 on 6 matching bases. Trimming removed 6 bases from V and 0 bases from J, with 7 bases in between. Germline loops: CDR1 KGHDR, CDR2 SFDVKD. The CDR3 totals 14 residues.

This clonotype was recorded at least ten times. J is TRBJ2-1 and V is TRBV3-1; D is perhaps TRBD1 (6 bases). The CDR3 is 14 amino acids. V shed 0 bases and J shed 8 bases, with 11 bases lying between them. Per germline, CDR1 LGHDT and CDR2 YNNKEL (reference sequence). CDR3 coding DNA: TGTGCCAGCAGCCAAGAGGTCAGGGGCGATGAGCAGTTCTTC. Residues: CASSQEVRGDEQFF.

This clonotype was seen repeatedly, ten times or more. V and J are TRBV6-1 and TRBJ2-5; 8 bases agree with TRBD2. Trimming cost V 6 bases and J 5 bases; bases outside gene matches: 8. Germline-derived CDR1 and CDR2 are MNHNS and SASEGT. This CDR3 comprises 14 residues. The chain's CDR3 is CASSPGGGRETQYF. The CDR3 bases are TGTGCCAGCAGCCCCGGGGGGGGTAGGGAGACCCAGTACTTC.

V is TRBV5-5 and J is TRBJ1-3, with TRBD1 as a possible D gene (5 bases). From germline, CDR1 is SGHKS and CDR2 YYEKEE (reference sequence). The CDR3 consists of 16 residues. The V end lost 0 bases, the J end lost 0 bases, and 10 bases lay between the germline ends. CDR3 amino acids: CASSLVPGGSGNTIYF. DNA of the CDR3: TGTGCCAGCAGCTTGGTACCCGGGGGCTCTGGAAACACCATATATTTT.

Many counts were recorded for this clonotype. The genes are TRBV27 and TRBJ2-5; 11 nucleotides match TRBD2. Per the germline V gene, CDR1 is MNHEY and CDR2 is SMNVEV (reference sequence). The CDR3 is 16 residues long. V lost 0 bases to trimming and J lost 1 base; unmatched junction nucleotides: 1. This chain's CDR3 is CASSLSSGRAQETQYF. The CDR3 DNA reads TGTGCCAGCAGTTTATCTAGCGGGAGGGCCCAAGAGACCCAGTACTTC.

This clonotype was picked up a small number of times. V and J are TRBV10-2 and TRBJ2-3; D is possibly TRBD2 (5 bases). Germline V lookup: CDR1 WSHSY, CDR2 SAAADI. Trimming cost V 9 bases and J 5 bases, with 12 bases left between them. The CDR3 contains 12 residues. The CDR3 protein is CASKGAGDTQYF. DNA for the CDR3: TGCGCCAGTAAGGGTGCGGGAGATACGCAGTATTTT.

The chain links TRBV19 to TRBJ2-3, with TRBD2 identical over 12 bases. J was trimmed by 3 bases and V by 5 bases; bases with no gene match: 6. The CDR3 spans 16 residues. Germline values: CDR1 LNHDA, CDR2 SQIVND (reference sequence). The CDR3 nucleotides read TGTGCCAGTAGTCGAGCGCTAGCGGGAGGGACAGATACGCAGTATTTT. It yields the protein CASSRALAGGTDTQYF.

The CDR3 DNA reads TGTGCCAGCAGGTCGACCTGGGGTGAGCAGTTCTTC. The encoded protein is CASRSTWGEQFF. This chain joins TRBV3-1 and TRBJ2-1; no clear D. V lost 6 bases, J lost 9 bases, and 12 bases lay in between. Germline assignment: CDR1 LGHDT and CDR2 YNNKEL (reference sequence). The CDR3 runs 12 residues.

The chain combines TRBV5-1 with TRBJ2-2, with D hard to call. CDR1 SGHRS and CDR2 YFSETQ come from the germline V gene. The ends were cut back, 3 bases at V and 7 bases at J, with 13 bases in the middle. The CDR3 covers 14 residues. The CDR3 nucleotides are TGCGCCAGCAGCTCCCAGTCTGTTGGCGGGGAGCTGTTTTTT. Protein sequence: CASSSQSVGGELFF.

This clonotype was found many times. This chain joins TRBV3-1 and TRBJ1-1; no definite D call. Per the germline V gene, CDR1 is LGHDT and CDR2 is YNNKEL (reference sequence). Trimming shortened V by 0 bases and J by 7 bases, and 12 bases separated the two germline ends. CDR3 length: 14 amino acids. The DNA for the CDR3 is TGTGCCAGCAGCCAAGAGAGAGGGTCCGATGAAGCTTTCTTT. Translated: CASSQERGSDEAFF.

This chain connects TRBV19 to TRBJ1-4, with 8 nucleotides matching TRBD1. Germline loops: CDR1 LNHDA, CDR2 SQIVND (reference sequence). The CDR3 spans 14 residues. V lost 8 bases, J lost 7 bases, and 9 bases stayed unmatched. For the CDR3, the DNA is TGTGCCAGTTACGGACAGGGCTCGGGTGAAAAACTGTTTTTT. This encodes CASYGQGSGEKLFF. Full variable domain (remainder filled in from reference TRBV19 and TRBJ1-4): DGGITQSPKYLFRKEGQNVTLSCEQNLNHDAMYWYRQDPGQGLRLIYYSQIVNDFQKGDIAEGYSVSREKKESFPLTVTSAQKNPTAFYLCASYGQGSGEKLFFGSGTQLSVL.

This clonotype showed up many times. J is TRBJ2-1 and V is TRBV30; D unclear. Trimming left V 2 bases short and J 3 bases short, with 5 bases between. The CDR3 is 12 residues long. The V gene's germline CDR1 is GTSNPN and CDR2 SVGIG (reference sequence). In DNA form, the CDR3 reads TGTGCCTGGAGTCGAAACTACAATGAGCAGTTCTTC. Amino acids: CAWSRNYNEQFF.

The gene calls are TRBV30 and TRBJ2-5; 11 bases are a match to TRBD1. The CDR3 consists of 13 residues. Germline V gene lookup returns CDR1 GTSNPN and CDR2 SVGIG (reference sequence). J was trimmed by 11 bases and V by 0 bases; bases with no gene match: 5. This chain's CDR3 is CAWSVGQGAFQYF. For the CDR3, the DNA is TGTGCCTGGAGTGTAGGACAGGGGGCTTTTCAGTACTTC.

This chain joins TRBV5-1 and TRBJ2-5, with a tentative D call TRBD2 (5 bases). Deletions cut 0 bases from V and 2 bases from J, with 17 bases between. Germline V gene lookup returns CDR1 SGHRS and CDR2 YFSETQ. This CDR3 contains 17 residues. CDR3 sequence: CASSLGVLQAEQETQYF. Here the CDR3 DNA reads TGCGCCAGCAGCTTGGGGGTCCTCCAAGCGGAGCAAGAGACCCAGTACTTC.

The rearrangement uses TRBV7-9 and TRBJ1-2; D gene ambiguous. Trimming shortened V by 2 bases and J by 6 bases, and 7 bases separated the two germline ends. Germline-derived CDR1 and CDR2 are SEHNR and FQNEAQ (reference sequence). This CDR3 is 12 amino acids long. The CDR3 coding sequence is TGTGCCAGCAGCTTATCAGTTGATGGCTACACCTTC. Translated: CASSLSVDGYTF.

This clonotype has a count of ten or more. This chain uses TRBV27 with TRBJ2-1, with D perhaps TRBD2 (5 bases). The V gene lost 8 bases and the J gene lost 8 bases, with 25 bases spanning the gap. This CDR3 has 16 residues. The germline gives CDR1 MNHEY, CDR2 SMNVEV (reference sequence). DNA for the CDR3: TGTGCCAGCTGGGAGAGCAGTTGGTCCGGTACAGATGAGCAGTTCTTC. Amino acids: CASWESSWSGTDEQFF.

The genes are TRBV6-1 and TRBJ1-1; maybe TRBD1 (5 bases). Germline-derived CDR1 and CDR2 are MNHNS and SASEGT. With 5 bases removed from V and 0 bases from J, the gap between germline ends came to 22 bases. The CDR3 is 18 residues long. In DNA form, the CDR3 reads TGTGCCAGCAGTTTCCATTTGGGACCGATGGACATGAACACTGAAGCTTTCTTT. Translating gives CASSFHLGPMDMNTEAFF.

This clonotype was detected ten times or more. DNA for the CDR3: TGTGCCAGCAGTGAAGAAAGGAACACTGAAGCTTTCTTT. It translates to CASSEERNTEAFF. The V gene is TRBV2, the J gene TRBJ1-1; D gene uncertain. Trimming removed 1 base at V and 1 base at J, with 4 bases between. The CDR3 runs 13 residues. The germline CDR1 and CDR2 sequences are SNHLY and FYNNEI.

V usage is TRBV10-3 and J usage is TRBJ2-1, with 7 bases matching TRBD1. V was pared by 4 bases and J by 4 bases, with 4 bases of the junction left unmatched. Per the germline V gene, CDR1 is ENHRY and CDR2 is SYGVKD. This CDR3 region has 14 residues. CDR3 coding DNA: TGTGCCATCAGTGCGACAGGGAGTTACAATGAGCAGTTCTTC. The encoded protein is CAISATGSYNEQFF.

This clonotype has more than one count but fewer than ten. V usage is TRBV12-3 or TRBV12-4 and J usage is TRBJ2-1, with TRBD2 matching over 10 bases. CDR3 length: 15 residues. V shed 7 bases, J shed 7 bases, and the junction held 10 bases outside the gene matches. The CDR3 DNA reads TGTGCCAGCACTCCAGGGGGACTAGCGAAAAATGAGCAGTTCTTC. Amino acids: CASTPGGLAKNEQFF.

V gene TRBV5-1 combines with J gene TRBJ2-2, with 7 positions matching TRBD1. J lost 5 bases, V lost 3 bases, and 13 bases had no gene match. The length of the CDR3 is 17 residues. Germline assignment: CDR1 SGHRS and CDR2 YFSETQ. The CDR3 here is CASSSSLATGSTGELFF. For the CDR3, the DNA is TGCGCCAGCAGCTCCTCCCTCGCGACAGGGAGTACCGGGGAGCTGTTTTTT. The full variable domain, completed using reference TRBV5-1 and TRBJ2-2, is KAGVTQTPRYLIKTRGQQVTLSCSPISGHRSVSWYQQTPGQGLQFLFEYFSETQRNKGNFPGRFSGRQFSNSRSEMNVSTLELGDSALYLCASSSSLATGSTGELFFGEGSRLTVL.